The T cell receptor (beta chain) under discussion was sequenced for a study of blood T cell repertoires in COVID-19. Assay: immunoSEQ multiplex PCR; the TCRdb copy retains only in-frame clones and omits some. Among approximately 38,000 clones listed, around 90% were seen once. The V gene's germline CDR1 is MRHNA and CDR2 SNTAGT. Trimming took 0 bases from V and 0 from J, leaving 6 bases between them. The CDR3 extends over 15 amino acids. The sequence was collected from a man in his sixties with COVID-19, enrolled during active disease. The source material was peripheral blood. J is TRBJ2-1 and V is TRBV6-4; TRBD2 is a possible D gene (5 bases). This CDR3 is CASSDSGSSYNEQFF. The CDR3 bases are TGTGCCAGCAGTGACTCAGGGAGCTCCTACAATGAGCAGTTCTTC.